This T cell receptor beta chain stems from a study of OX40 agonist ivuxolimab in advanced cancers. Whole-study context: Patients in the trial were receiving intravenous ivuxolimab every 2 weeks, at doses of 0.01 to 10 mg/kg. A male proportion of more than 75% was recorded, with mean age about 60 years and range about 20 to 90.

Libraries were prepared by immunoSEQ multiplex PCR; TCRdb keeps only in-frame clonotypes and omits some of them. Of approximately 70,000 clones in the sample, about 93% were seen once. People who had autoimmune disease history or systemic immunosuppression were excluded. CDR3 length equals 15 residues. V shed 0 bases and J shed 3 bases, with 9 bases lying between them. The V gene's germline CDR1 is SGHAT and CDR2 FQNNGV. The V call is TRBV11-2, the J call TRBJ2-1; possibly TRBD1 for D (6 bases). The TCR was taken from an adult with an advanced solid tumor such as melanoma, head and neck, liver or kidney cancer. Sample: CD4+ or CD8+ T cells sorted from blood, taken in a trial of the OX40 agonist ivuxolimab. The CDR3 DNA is TGTGCCAGCAGCTTAGATGGGACACACTACAATGAGCAGTTCTTC. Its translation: CASSLDGTHYNEQFF.